This T cell receptor beta chain was sequenced during a study of preoperative IRX-2 immunotherapy in early breast cancer. The treatment is: preoperative locoregional IRX-2 cytokine immunotherapy. Preoperative locoregional IRX-2 cytokine immunotherapy was tested in the phase Ib source study. The protocol was immunoSEQ multiplex PCR, while the TCRdb copy is restricted to in-frame clones and leaves out a portion. The table has 25,000 to 30,000 clones, under 90% seen once. The sequence derives from a human donor with breast cancer. The sample was acquired from a patient treated with IRX-2 immunotherapy.

CDR3 nucleotide sequence: TGTGCCAGCTCACCATGGCAAGAGACCCAGTACTTC. Protein: CASSPWQETQYF. V usage is TRBV18 and J usage is TRBJ2-5; D gene uncertain. The CDR3 runs to 12 residues. The germline V gene encodes CDR1 KGHSH and CDR2 LQKENI. With 2 bases removed from V and 2 bases from J, the gap between germline ends came to 3 bases.